The rows below give T cell receptor beta chains drawn from one sample of a study of blood T cell repertoires in COVID-19. The protocol was immunoSEQ multiplex PCR, while the TCRdb copy is restricted to in-frame clones and leaves out a portion. The profile shows fewer than 200,000 clones, around 88% of them singletons. Sequencing used peripheral blood. All receptors derive from a woman between 65 and 79 years old who had recovered from COVID-19. CDR3s include the opening cysteine and the closing phenylalanine or tryptophan. Each record gives: CDR3 DNA, CDR3 protein, J gene, D gene, clone size, V gene. The D gene is left open where the match is weak. Expanded clones are given a class, and other clones once, few, many or no size at all.

TGTGCCAGCAGTTTATCGGGGCAGGAAAGGTCCGGGGCCAACGTCCTGACTTTC	CASSLSGQERSGANVLTF	TRBJ2-6	-	-	TRBV27
TGTGCCAGCAGTGAACACAGGAATCAGCCCCAGCATTTT	CASSEHRNQPQHF	TRBJ1-5	-	-	TRBV6-4
TGTGCCAGCAGACTAGGGACCTACAATGAGCAGTTCTTC	CASRLGTYNEQFF	TRBJ2-1	-	-	TRBV6-5
TGCGCCAGCCAATTGTCGGTGGTGTACCACAATGAGCAGTTCTTC	CASQLSVVYHNEQFF	TRBJ2-1	-	few	TRBV4-1
TGCAGTGCTAGCCGGGACAGTGGGCAGTTCTTC	CSASRDSGQFF	TRBJ2-1	TRBD1	-	TRBV20-1
TGTGCCAGCAGTTTGCGGGGGTCGAACACCGGGGAGCTGTTTTTT	CASSLRGSNTGELFF	TRBJ2-2	TRBD2	-	TRBV27
TGTGCCAGCAGGAGGACAGGTCCTCCATTCTACGAGCAGTACTTC	CASRRTGPPFYEQYF	TRBJ2-7	TRBD1	once	TRBV6-5
TGTGCCAGCAGTTCAACCGGACTAGCGGCGCAAGAGACCCAGTACTTC	CASSSTGLAAQETQYF	TRBJ2-5	TRBD2	-	TRBV28
TGTGCCAGCAGCCCCAGCCGGGGTTCTGGCGAGCAGTACTTC	CASSPSRGSGEQYF	TRBJ2-7	-	-	TRBV6-5
TGTGCCAGCAGTTACGGCGGCGATAATTCACCCCTCCACTTT	CASSYGGDNSPLHF	TRBJ1-6	-	-	TRBV6-6
TGTGCCAGCAGCCCGGCAGGGGGCCCCGCAACTAATGAAAAACTGTTTTTT	CASSPAGGPATNEKLFF	TRBJ1-4	TRBD1	-	TRBV4-2
TGTGCCAGCAGTTACCCCCAAGGACAGGGAGGCTACACCTTC	CASSYPQGQGGYTF	TRBJ1-2	TRBD1	-	TRBV6-6
TGCGCCAGCAGCGCCGACAAGAACACTGAAGCTTTCTTT	CASSADKNTEAFF	TRBJ1-1	-	-	TRBV5-1
TGTGCCAGCACTGACCGGGGGGGTGAAAAACTGTTTTTT	CASTDRGGEKLFF	TRBJ1-4	-	-	TRBV5-4
TGTGCCACCAGCAGAGATCGAGACAGGGCTTTTTACACCTTC	CATSRDRDRAFYTF	TRBJ1-2	TRBD1	-	TRBV15
TGTGCCAGCAGCTCGGCCCCTAGTCAGAGCACAGATACGCAGTATTTT	CASSSAPSQSTDTQYF	TRBJ2-3	-	-	TRBV5-6
TGTGCCAGCAGCTTGGCCTATGGACAGGGTGGGTACGAGCAGTACTTC	CASSLAYGQGGYEQYF	TRBJ2-7	TRBD1	-	TRBV5-8
TGTGCCAGCAGCCACAGACTAGCGGGGGGGATTGAGACCCAGTACTTC	CASSHRLAGGIETQYF	TRBJ2-5	TRBD2	many	TRBV7-6
TGTGCCAGCAGCCCGACCGCGGGTAACTATGGCTACACCTTC	CASSPTAGNYGYTF	TRBJ1-2	-	once	TRBV6-5
TGCGCCAGCGCCGCTATACAGGGCTCCTACGAGCAGTACTTC	CASAAIQGSYEQYF	TRBJ2-7	-	-	TRBV4-3
TGTGCCAGCAGCTTAGGGGTTAGCCCGGGTTTT	CASSLGVSPGF	TRBJ2-3	-	-	TRBV7-2
TGTGCCTGGGACTCAGGACAGAAAATCTACAATGAGCAGTTCTTC	CAWDSGQKIYNEQFF	TRBJ2-1	-	-	TRBV30
TGTGCCAGCAGTTCCCACCCACAGACAGGGAGCACAGATACGCAGTATTTT	CASSSHPQTGSTDTQYF	TRBJ2-3	TRBD1	-	TRBV28
TGTGCCAGTACCCCATTTTATTCAGACACTGAAGCTTTCTTT	CASTPFYSDTEAFF	TRBJ1-1	-	few	TRBV19
TGTGCCAGCAGTTCCCCGACTGCGAACACTGAAGCTTTCTTT	CASSSPTANTEAFF	TRBJ1-1	-	few	TRBV6-5
TGTGCCATCAGTGAATGGGCTAGCGGGGGGTCCTACAATGAGCAGTTCTTC	CAISEWASGGSYNEQFF	TRBJ2-1	TRBD2	-	TRBV10-3
TGTGCCAGCAGCTTAAGCGGACTAGCGCCGTACGAGCAGTACTTC	CASSLSGLAPYEQYF	TRBJ2-7	TRBD2	-	TRBV7-2
TGCGCCAGCAGTGAGGGCCCAGAGACCCAGTACTTC	CASSEGPETQYF	TRBJ2-5	-	few	TRBV10-1
TGTGCCAGCAGCGTAAACCCAGGGGATACGCAGTATTTT	CASSVNPGDTQYF	TRBJ2-3	-	-	TRBV9
TGTGCCAGCAGCCCCCAAGGGAGTCTAGCCAAAAACATTCAGTACTTC	CASSPQGSLAKNIQYF	TRBJ2-4	-	few	TRBV7-3
TGTGCCAGCTCCCTCGGACAGGCGAACTACGAGCAGTACTTC	CASSLGQANYEQYF	TRBJ2-7	TRBD1	once	TRBV18
TGCGCCAGCAGTGATCTCGGACAGGGGAGGGACGAGCAGTACTTC	CASSDLGQGRDEQYF	TRBJ2-7	TRBD1	-	TRBV10-1
TGTGCCAGCACCGTAGGACAGGGCAGTGGCTACACCTTC	CASTVGQGSGYTF	TRBJ1-2	TRBD1	many	TRBV7-2
TGCGCCAGCTGGGACTCCCCAGGCAATGAGCAGTTCTTC	CASWDSPGNEQFF	TRBJ2-1	-	-	TRBV5-1
TGTGCCAGCAGCCCGAATGGAGGCGATGAGCAGTTCTTC	CASSPNGGDEQFF	TRBJ2-1	-	few	TRBV7-3
TGCGCCAGCACTCAGCAGGGGGACTATGGCTACACCTTC	CASTQQGDYGYTF	TRBJ1-2	TRBD1	-	TRBV5-1
TGTGCCAGCAGCACGACAGGGTACCGGAACACTGAAGCTTTCTTT	CASSTTGYRNTEAFF	TRBJ1-1	TRBD1	-	TRBV9
TGTGCCAGCAGCCCCCAAGGGACAAGCGGCGACGAGCAGTACTTC	CASSPQGTSGDEQYF	TRBJ2-7	-	once	TRBV7-4
TGTGCCAGCAGCCCGAAGGGACAGGGGGCGATATCCGGCGAGCAGTACTTC	CASSPKGQGAISGEQYF	TRBJ2-7	TRBD1	-	TRBV5-6
TGTGCCAGCAGTGAACGACAGGGGGCTAACTATGGCTACACCTTC	CASSERQGANYGYTF	TRBJ1-2	TRBD1	-	TRBV6-1
TGTGCCACAAGAGACAGGGGGCGAGTCGGGGAGCTGTTTTTT	CATRDRGRVGELFF	TRBJ2-2	TRBD1	-	TRBV19
TGTGCCAGCAGCCCCTACAGGGCTATCTCCTACGAGCAGTACTTC	CASSPYRAISYEQYF	TRBJ2-7	-	-	TRBV7-2
TGTGCCAGCAGCCATTCCGCCCAGGTTAGCAATCAGCCCCAGCATTTT	CASSHSAQVSNQPQHF	TRBJ1-5	-	-	TRBV16
TGTGCCAGCAGTGACTGGGGACAGGGGGCCAGAGAGCAGTACTTC	CASSDWGQGAREQYF	TRBJ2-7	TRBD1	-	TRBV6-4
TGTGCCAGTAAGGGGTATGGCTACACCTTC	CASKGYGYTF	TRBJ1-2	-	-	TRBV19
TGTGCCACCAGTGATTTCGGGCAGGGTAAGGACAATGAGCAGTTCTTC	CATSDFGQGKDNEQFF	TRBJ2-1	-	-	TRBV24-1
TGCGCCAGCAGCTGGGGGGGGTACAGGGCCCCCAACACAGATACGCAGTATTTT	CASSWGGYRAPNTDTQYF	TRBJ2-3	-	-	TRBV5-1
TGTGCCAGCAGTCCCCCGGCTGGGGCCCGCCGGCATGAGCAGTTCTTC	CASSPPAGARRHEQFF	TRBJ2-1	-	-	TRBV27
TGTGCCAGCAGCCCTCTTCGGCGGGCTTCACCCCTCCACTTT	CASSPLRRASPLHF	TRBJ1-6	-	few	TRBV7-2
TGTGCCAGCAGCCCATTAGGACTAGCGGGAGGCAATGAGCAGTTCTTC	CASSPLGLAGGNEQFF	TRBJ2-1	TRBD2	-	TRBV7-2
TGTGCCAGCAGCTGGGGGGGGGCTCGCACAGATACGCAGTATTTT	CASSWGGARTDTQYF	TRBJ2-3	-	few	TRBV7-2
TGCAGCGTTGAGCCTAGCGGGAGAGGGTGGAATACGCAGTATTTT	CSVEPSGRGWNTQYF	TRBJ2-3	TRBD2	-	TRBV29-1
TGTGCCAGCAGCCGACCCCCGCTAGCGGGGTGGCCAGATACGCAGTATTTT	CASSRPPLAGWPDTQYF	TRBJ2-3	TRBD2	-	TRBV27
TGTGCCTGGAGTGCCCCTTGGGGGGCAACTAATGAAAAACTGTTTTTT	CAWSAPWGATNEKLFF	TRBJ1-4	-	-	TRBV30
TGTGCCACCAGGGCCCCCCGAGGGCGAGAGACCCAGTACTTC	CATRAPRGRETQYF	TRBJ2-5	-	-	TRBV15
TGTGCCAGCAGCCAAAACAGGGGCTACACCTTC	CASSQNRGYTF	TRBJ1-2	-	few	TRBV4-2
TGTGCCAGCAGCCCCCCGGGTCGCACAGATACGCAGTATTTT	CASSPPGRTDTQYF	TRBJ2-3	-	-	TRBV3-1/TRBV3-2
TGTGCCAGCAGCCCCGCGGGGGAAACCGGGGAGCTGTTTTTT	CASSPAGETGELFF	TRBJ2-2	TRBD2	many	TRBV7-3
TGTGCCAGCTCACCTAACGACAGGTATGACAATCAGCCCCAGCATTTT	CASSPNDRYDNQPQHF	TRBJ1-5	-	few	TRBV18